Listed below are T cell receptor beta chains from one sample, sequenced in a study of blood T cell repertoires in COVID-19. Measured with immunoSEQ multiplex PCR; TCRdb has only the in-frame clones, and not every one. The sample shows 140,000 or so clones, more than 70% of them seen only once. Sequencing was carried out using peripheral blood. The origin of the receptors is a human donor in a cohort sampled during active COVID-19. CDR3s include the opening cysteine and the closing phenylalanine or tryptophan. The order of the fields is CDR3 DNA, CDR3 protein, V gene, J gene, D gene, clone size. The D gene is left open where the match is weak. Size is omitted from some rows. Given values are once, few, many or a class for expanded clones.

TGTGCCAGCAGTTTGTCCAGGGACAATGAGCAGTTCTTC	CASSLSRDNEQFF	TRBV27	TRBJ2-1	.	.
TGTGCCAGCAGTTACGGGCGTTCCTACTATGGCTACACCTTC	CASSYGRSYYGYTF	TRBV6-5	TRBJ1-2	.	.
TGTGCCATCAGGGCCTCGGGACAGGGTAATTCACCCCTCCACTTT	CAIRASGQGNSPLHF	TRBV10-3	TRBJ1-6	TRBD1	.
TGCAGCGTTGACGTCTCGGGACAGGGGTCAGATACGCAGTATTTT	CSVDVSGQGSDTQYF	TRBV29-1	TRBJ2-3	TRBD1	.
TGTGCCAGTAGTATATCCGCGACTAGCGGGGTCTACAATGAGCAGTTCTTC	CASSISATSGVYNEQFF	TRBV19	TRBJ2-1	TRBD2	.
TGTGCCAGCAGCGACCCGTCGGTCAGGGGGAGTTCACCCCTCCACTTT	CASSDPSVRGSSPLHF	TRBV7-2	TRBJ1-6	TRBD1	few
TGTGCCAGCAGCAAACCGGCCGGTCGGATGGACAGGCTAGATCAGCCCCAGCATTTT	CASSKPAGRMDRLDQPQHF	TRBV21-1	TRBJ1-5	.	.
TGTGCCAGCAGCCCGGAACAGGGTAACACTGAAGCTTTCTTT	CASSPEQGNTEAFF	TRBV3-1/TRBV3-2	TRBJ1-1	.	.
TGTGCCAGCAGCTTTGGACAGTCCTACGGAAACACCATATATTTT	CASSFGQSYGNTIYF	TRBV13	TRBJ1-3	.	.
TGTGCCACCAGGCGGACTTCGAACACCGGGGAGCTGTTTTTT	CATRRTSNTGELFF	TRBV7-9	TRBJ2-2	.	.
TGCGCCAGCAGCCAAGGGGTTTCGGGGAGGGGACATGGTCAGCCCCAGCATTTT	CASSQGVSGRGHGQPQHF	TRBV4-1	TRBJ1-5	.	once
TGCGCCAGCAGCTTGACGAGGGCCGACACAGATACGCAGTATTTT	CASSLTRADTDTQYF	TRBV5-1	TRBJ2-3	.	.
TGTGCCAGCAGCTTATTCGGGGGAGGATCACCCCTCCACTTT	CASSLFGGGSPLHF	TRBV7-3	TRBJ1-6	.	.
TGTGCCAGCAGCGTAGAACAGGTGGGCGAGCAGTACTTC	CASSVEQVGEQYF	TRBV9	TRBJ2-7	.	.
TGTGCCAGCAGCTTACAGGGAGGCGCTGGAAATTCACCCCTCCACTTT	CASSLQGGAGNSPLHF	TRBV7-9	TRBJ1-6	.	.